These 17 T cell receptor beta chains came from one sample sequenced in a study of shared clonotypes between healthy human individuals. Data came from immunoSEQ multiplex PCR; TCRdb stores just in-frame clones and leaves some out. The sample lists over a million clones, around 97% occurring once. Material for sequencing was naive CD4+ T cells sorted from blood. Subset specified: CD45RA+ positively selected. These TCRs come from a man aged 25 to 45 in good health.

The V and J genes are TRBV11-3 and TRBJ2-7; D gene unclear. The germline V gene has CDR1 SGHNT and CDR2 YENEEA. V was clipped by 0 bases and J by 6 bases, with 6 bases between them. The CDR3 is 12 amino acids. Here the CDR3 DNA reads TGTGCCAGCAGCTTAGACGGTGGCGAGCAGTACTTC. The encoded protein is CASSLDGGEQYF.

The chain combines TRBV29-1 with TRBJ2-4; 10 nucleotides line up with TRBD2. The CDR3 runs 14 residues. Germline CDR1 and CDR2: SQVTM and ANQGSEA. V dropped 5 bases and J dropped 8; count of bases not matched to a gene: 9. CDR3 nucleotide sequence: TGCAGCGTTAAACTAGCGGGATATCTCGACATTCAGTACTTC. It translates to CSVKLAGYLDIQYF.

The chain recombines TRBV19 with TRBJ2-1, with 10 positions matching TRBD2. The CDR3 runs to 15 residues. With 7 bases clipped from V and 10 bases from J, the junction kept 13 bases outside the gene matches. Germline V gene data show CDR1 as LNHDA and CDR2 as SQIVND (reference sequence). In DNA, the CDR3 is TGTGCCAGTAAAGTTCCTAGCGGGAGATTAGGGGAGCAGTTCTTC. It translates to CASKVPSGRLGEQFF.

Comments on this clone: Other nucleotide sequences from this sample produce the same CDR3. The CDR3 DNA follows: TGTGCCAGCAGCCCCTCACCTTACGAGCAGTACTTC. It yields the protein CASSPSPYEQYF. The chain recombines TRBV7-8 with TRBJ2-7; D is unclear. CDR3 length equals 12 residues. Germline lookup yields CDR1 SGHVS and CDR2 FQNEAQ. Between the trimmed V and J ends, which lost 5 bases and 4 bases, there was a span of 9 bases.

J is TRBJ2-1 and V is TRBV2; 12 nucleotides align to TRBD2. Trimming took 2 bases from V and 12 from J; bases not matched to a gene: 5. The V gene's germline CDR1 is SNHLY and CDR2 FYNNEI. This CDR3 is built from 14 residues. The CDR3 reads CASSERTSGVLQFF. The CDR3 DNA is TGTGCCAGCAGTGAAAGGACTAGCGGGGTGCTGCAGTTCTTC.

J is TRBJ2-5 and V is TRBV2, with D tentatively TRBD2 (5 bases). CDR1 SNHLY and CDR2 FYNNEI come from the germline V gene. Trimming stripped 3 bases from V and 5 bases from J, with 7 bases between. This CDR3 region has 12 residues. The CDR3 DNA reads TGTGCCAGCAGTGACCCGGGGGAGACCCAGTACTTC. Its protein is CASSDPGETQYF.

The chain is built from TRBV30 and TRBJ2-1; no clear D gene. The CDR3 runs to 12 residues. Germline CDR1 and CDR2: GTSNPN and SVGIG (reference sequence). Trimming shortened V by 2 bases and J by 2 bases, and 4 bases separated the two germline ends. CDR3: CAWSPPYNEQFF. CDR3 bases: TGTGCCTGGAGTCCCCCCTACAATGAGCAGTTCTTC.

The chain joins TRBV11-2 to TRBJ2-7, with no clear D. Trimming shortened V by 5 bases and J by 2 bases, and 16 bases separated the two germline ends. CDR3 length: 15 amino acids. Per the germline V gene, CDR1 is SGHAT and CDR2 is FQNNGV. The CDR3 protein is CASSPRVATAYEQYF. CDR3 bases: TGTGCCAGCAGCCCCCGGGTCGCAACGGCCTACGAGCAGTACTTC.

The gene calls are TRBV27 and TRBJ1-4; D remains unclear. CDR3 size: 14 residues. CDR1 MNHEY and CDR2 SMNVEV come from the germline V gene (reference sequence). The V end was cut by 2 bases, the J end by 8 bases, with 12 bases between. The CDR3 DNA sequence: TGTGCCAGCAGTTTAGCTGGGGTTGGCGAAAAACTGTTTTTT. The encoded protein is CASSLAGVGEKLFF.

The CDR3 region is CASSAGVSNEKLFF. DNA of the CDR3: TGTGCCAGCAGCGCGGGGGTCTCGAATGAAAAACTGTTTTTT. The genes are TRBV7-2 and TRBJ1-4, with a possible D match to TRBD1 (5 bases). The V gene lost 5 bases and the J gene lost 5 bases, with 12 bases spanning the gap. The germline V gene encodes CDR1 SGHTA and CDR2 FQGNSA. CDR3 size: 14 residues.

V is TRBV7-6 and J is TRBJ2-3; 9 bases agree with TRBD2. The CDR3 is 16 residues long. CDR1 is SGHVS and CDR2 is FNYEAQ in the germline V gene. V gave up 4 bases and J gave up 2 bases; unmatched junction bases: 7. CDR3 in amino acids: CASSSVASGNTDTQYF. CDR3 DNA sequence: TGTGCCAGCAGCTCAGTAGCTAGCGGGAACACAGATACGCAGTATTTT.

This chain connects TRBV5-1 to TRBJ1-3; a weak D match, TRBD1 (5 bases). Trimming removed 0 bases at V and 2 bases at J, with 12 bases between. The CDR3 is made up of 16 amino acids. CDR1 SGHRS and CDR2 YFSETQ come from the germline V gene. The CDR3 loop is CASSLEAAGTGNTIYF. The CDR3 DNA sequence: TGCGCCAGCAGCTTGGAGGCCGCAGGGACTGGAAACACCATATATTTT.

The chain employs TRBV5-6 and TRBJ1-2, with D possibly TRBD1 on 5 matching bases. The germline V gene has CDR1 SGHDT and CDR2 YYEEEE. V lost 2 bases and J 8 bases, leaving 13 bases between the germline ends. The CDR3 extends over 13 amino acids. CDR3 in amino acids: CASSFSQDNGYTF. DNA of the CDR3: TGTGCCAGCAGCTTTTCACAGGACAACGGCTACACCTTC.

The chain links TRBV21-1 to TRBJ1-2. TRBV21-1 is assigned pseudogene status. This CDR3 spans 15 amino acids. CDR3 loop: CASSKGPDGNYGYTF. CDR3 DNA: TGTGCCAGCAGCAAAGGGCCGGACGGCAACTATGGCTACACCTTC.

This chain uses TRBV28 with TRBJ2-5; 7 bases agree with TRBD1. The CDR3 loop spans 15 amino acids. V lost 3 bases, J lost 3 bases, and 7 bases stayed unmatched. Germline assignment: CDR1 MDHEN and CDR2 SYDVKM. CDR3 in DNA: TGTGCCAGCAGTTTTATAGGGACAGCTAAAGAGACCCAGTACTTC. It specifies CASSFIGTAKETQYF.

The chain links TRBV7-2 to TRBJ1-2; 10 bases align to TRBD1. Per germline, CDR1 SGHTA and CDR2 FQGNSA. This CDR3 region has 19 residues. V lost 2 bases, J lost 1 base, and 13 bases stayed unmatched. The CDR3 loop is CASSLLEPRQGALNYGYTF. Here the CDR3 DNA reads TGTGCCAGCAGCTTATTAGAACCCCGACAGGGGGCGCTTAACTATGGCTACACCTTC.

V gene TRBV2 combines with J gene TRBJ2-7; 9 bases are a match to TRBD1. This CDR3 has 13 residues. Germline values: CDR1 SNHLY, CDR2 FYNNEI. Trimming took 4 bases from V and 5 from J; bases not matched to a gene: 3. The CDR3 region has the DNA TGTGCCAGCAGTGCACAGGGGGCCAACGAGCAGTACTTC. Encoded protein: CASSAQGANEQYF.